The table lists the clone carrying this T cell receptor (beta chain) with a few counts. The data belong to a study of T-cell memory formation after mild COVID-19. The CDR3 extends over 15 amino acids. With V trimmed by 2 bases and J by 7 bases, 7 bases remained unmatched. Germline-derived CDR1 and CDR2 are SEHNR and FQNEAQ (reference sequence). TCRdb independently ran MiXCR on the 5' RACE reads; one entry per CDR3 protein. The data contain 350,000 to 400,000 distinct CDR3 sequences, approximately 21% of them singletons. This chain uses TRBV7-9 with TRBJ2-3; 9 bases fit TRBD2. The receptor was isolated from an adult woman who had mild COVID-19 (a few samples of this study predate the infection). Cell type and time point are not known. The sample comprised PBMCs or a T cell subset sorted from them (not recorded which). Here the CDR3 DNA reads TGTGCCAGCAGCTTACCCGGGACTAGCTTCTATACGCAGTATTTT. This gives the protein CASSLPGTSFYTQYF.